The 5 T cell receptor beta chains below all came from one sample that was sequenced in a study of cytomegalovirus exposure and HLA in healthy donors. It was with 60 Vbeta and 13 Jbeta primers that the PCR ran. Sequencing was performed with immunoSEQ multiplex PCR; in TCRdb, only in-frame clones are kept and a portion is missing. The repertoire includes 200,000 or so clones, less than 90% of them detected once, and over 0.2% sits in the top ten. The specimen was PBMCs. These receptors were taken from a girl under three years old in good health and CMV-seronegative.

The V gene is TRBV4-2, the J gene TRBJ2-1, with 10 bases lining up with TRBD1. The ends lost 6 bases at V and 5 bases at J; junction bases unmatched: 7. This CDR3 is 15 amino acids long. CDR1 is LGHNA, CDR2 YNFKEQ, per germline. CDR3 nucleotides: TGTGCCAGCAGACCCAGACAGGGGGCCAACAATGAGCAGTTCTTC. It is translated as CASRPRQGANNEQFF.

The chain is built from TRBV27 and TRBJ2-1; D not certain. The CDR3 covers 15 residues. Trimming pared 7 bases from V and 0 bases from J, leaving 13 bases between. Germline V gives CDR1 MNHEY, CDR2 SMNVEV (reference sequence). The CDR3, as DNA: TGTGCCAGCACCGAACTTTCAAGCTCCTACAATGAGCAGTTCTTC. Amino acids: CASTELSSSYNEQFF.

The chain links TRBV30 to TRBJ1-1, with 7 bases matching TRBD1. V shed 3 bases and J 6 bases; nucleotides not matched to a gene: 7. From germline, CDR1 is GTSNPN and CDR2 SVGIG (reference sequence). CDR3 length equals 13 residues. The CDR3 sequence is CAWRPQGYAEAFF. CDR3 nucleotide sequence: TGTGCCTGGAGACCACAGGGGTACGCTGAAGCTTTCTTT.

The V gene is TRBV2, the J gene TRBJ2-5, with D unclear. The germline V gene encodes CDR1 SNHLY and CDR2 FYNNEI. V dropped 8 bases and J dropped 3 bases, with 7 bases sitting between them. The CDR3 has 11 amino acids. This CDR3 reads CASVGEETQYF. Here the CDR3 DNA reads TGTGCCAGCGTCGGAGAAGAGACCCAGTACTTC.

This clone showed up just a few times. The CDR3 nucleotides read TGTGCCAGCAGTGGGACAAACACCGGGGAGCTGTTTTTT. Its translation: CASSGTNTGELFF. This rearrangement joins TRBV6-4 to TRBJ2-2, with D maybe TRBD1 (5 bases). Germline lookup yields CDR1 MRHNA and CDR2 SNTAGT. Trimming left V 4 bases short and J 2 bases short, with 5 bases between. This CDR3 has 13 residues.